Below, 11 T cell receptor beta chains from the same sample are listed, as sequenced in a study of blood T cell repertoires in COVID-19 (dated by TCRdb to the early 2020s). The method was the immunoSEQ multiplex PCR assay. Held by TCRdb, this immuneACCESS table contains in-frame sequences only and omits some clones. Under half of the omission traces to an unresolved V gene where checked; the cause of the rest is unknown. This sample holds some 400,000 clones; more than 75% were observed only once. More than 9% of the sample is taken by the ten largest. Sequenced material: peripheral blood. These receptors came from a woman aged 30 to 39 with COVID-19, enrolled during active disease.

The gene calls are TRBV24-1 and TRBJ2-2; tentative D call: TRBD1 (6 bases). Trimming left V 6 bases short and J 6 bases short, with 16 bases between. The germline V gene encodes CDR1 KGHDR and CDR2 SFDVKD. This CDR3 region has 15 residues. Here the CDR3 reads CATSYQGSSSGELFF. In DNA, the CDR3 is TGTGCCACCAGTTATCAGGGGAGTTCGTCCGGGGAGCTGTTTTTT.

This clone has just one count. The rearrangement links TRBV4-3 to TRBJ1-2; D uncertain. The CDR3 runs to 15 residues. The ends were cut back, 4 bases at V and 1 base at J, with 13 bases in the middle. Germline V lookup: CDR1 LGHNA, CDR2 YSLEER. CDR3: CASSPSPGNNYGYTF. The CDR3 DNA is TGCGCCAGCAGCCCGAGCCCGGGAAATAACTATGGCTACACCTTC.

V is TRBV30 and J is TRBJ2-7, with 9 nucleotides matching TRBD1. The CDR3 contains 12 residues. The V and J ends lost 5 bases and 4 bases, in that order; junction bases with no gene match: 3. The germline CDR1 and CDR2 sequences are GTSNPN and SVGIG (reference sequence). CDR3 protein: CAWGTGPYEQYF. DNA of the CDR3: TGTGCCTGGGGGACAGGGCCTTACGAGCAGTACTTC.

The chain links TRBV7-2 to TRBJ2-7, with 11 bases aligning to TRBD2. The V segment lost 5 bases and the J segment 0 bases; nucleotides outside the gene matches: 3. CDR1 and CDR2 (germline): SGHTA, FQGNSA. The CDR3 totals 15 residues. The CDR3 spells CASSVTSGGSYEQYF. For the CDR3, the DNA is TGTGCCAGCAGCGTAACTAGCGGGGGCTCCTACGAGCAGTACTTC.

This clone was detected only a few times. The rearrangement uses TRBV19 and TRBJ2-5, with D perhaps matching TRBD1 (5 bases). V lost 0 bases to trimming and J lost 1 base, with 12 bases between them. CDR1 and CDR2 from the germline V gene are LNHDA and SQIVND (reference sequence). The CDR3 sequence is 16 residues long. CDR3 sequence: CASSIDYGAPQETQYF. The CDR3 bases are TGTGCCAGTAGTATAGATTATGGGGCCCCCCAAGAGACCCAGTACTTC. Using reference TRBV19 and TRBJ2-5 for the parts outside the CDR3, the full variable domain is DGGITQSPKYLFRKEGQNVTLSCEQNLNHDAMYWYRQDPGQGLRLIYYSQIVNDFQKGDIAEGYSVSREKKESFPLTVTSAQKNPTAFYLCASSIDYGAPQETQYFGPGTRLLVL.

The chain joins TRBV28 to TRBJ1-1; the match to TRBD1 covers 7 bases. J gave up 6 bases and V 5 bases, and 3 bases lay outside the gene matches. The CDR3 is 12 amino acids. Germline V gene lookup returns CDR1 MDHEN and CDR2 SYDVKM. CDR3 DNA sequence: TGTGCCAGCAGTCTTGGGACAGCTGAAGCTTTCTTT. This translates into CASSLGTAEAFF.

This clone was picked up one time. The chain joins TRBV29-1 to TRBJ1-1, with 7 bases identical to TRBD1. Germline CDR1 is SQVTM and CDR2 is ANQGSEA. There are 13 residues in the CDR3. Trimming removed 5 bases from V and 1 base from J; junction bases left unmatched: 4. The CDR3 nucleotides read TGCAGCGTTAACAGGGGCAGGAACACTGAAGCTTTCTTT. Translating it yields CSVNRGRNTEAFF.

The chain uses TRBV4-2 and TRBJ1-2; D perhaps matches TRBD1 (5 bases). CDR1 LGHNA and CDR2 YNFKEQ come from the germline V gene. This CDR3 is built from 16 residues. The V end lost 0 bases, the J end lost 0 bases, and 11 bases lay between the germline ends. CDR3 residues: CASSQEIGRANYGYTF. In DNA form, the CDR3 reads TGTGCCAGCAGCCAAGAGATCGGCAGGGCTAACTATGGCTACACCTTC.

The chain has TRBV4-3 and TRBJ2-3; weak D call: TRBD1 (6 bases). Germline assignment: CDR1 LGHNA and CDR2 YSLEER. The CDR3 length is 16 residues. Trimming stripped 0 bases from V and 3 bases from J, with 13 bases between. The CDR3 DNA reads as TGCGCCAGCAGCCAAGACACAGGGTTTTCGACAGATACGCAGTATTTT. Translating it yields CASSQDTGFSTDTQYF.

V usage is TRBV6-5 and J usage is TRBJ1-5; D remains ambiguous. CDR3 length equals 13 residues. Germline CDR1 MNHEY, CDR2 SVGAGI. The V end was cut by 8 bases, the J end by 9 bases, with 17 bases between. CDR3 in amino acids: CASGPGRATPQHF. The CDR3 DNA reads TGTGCCAGCGGCCCCGGGAGGGCCACGCCCCAGCATTTT.

This chain links TRBV30 with TRBJ2-7; D may be TRBD1 (5 bases). V shed 0 bases and J shed 3 bases, with 15 bases lying between them. From germline, CDR1 is GTSNPN and CDR2 SVGIG (reference sequence). This CDR3 has 15 amino acids. The CDR3 nucleotides read TGTGCCTGGAGTGTACCATCGTGGGGCAGCTACGAGCAGTACTTC. It codes for CAWSVPSWGSYEQYF.